The rows below give T cell receptor beta chains drawn from one sample of a study of blood T cell repertoires in COVID-19. Generated by immunoSEQ multiplex PCR, the TCRdb table keeps only in-frame clones and is missing some. This table holds 290,000 or so clones, around nine tenths found once. The sample taken for sequencing was PBMCs or T cells enriched from blood (not recorded which). These receptors were collected from a woman aged 30 to 39 who had recovered from COVID-19. Each CDR3 is given with its conserved first and last residue. The order of the fields is D gene, clone size, J gene, V gene, CDR3 length, CDR3 DNA, CDR3 protein. A D gene is named only where the DNA matches it firmly. Where a row states a size, it is once, few, many or the class of an expanded clone; other rows omit it.

d_gene: TRBD1; abundance: .; j_gene: TRBJ1-2; v_gene: TRBV5-5; len: 15; CDR3nt: TGTGCCAGCAGCTTGGGACAGGGGGCTATCGATGGCTACACCTTC; CDR3aa: CASSLGQGAIDGYTF
d_gene: .; abundance: .; j_gene: TRBJ1-1; v_gene: TRBV9; len: 14; CDR3nt: TGTGCCAGCAGCGTAGGTAGGGCTATGAGAGGGGCTTTCTTT; CDR3aa: CASSVGRAMRGAFF
d_gene: TRBD1; abundance: once; j_gene: TRBJ2-1; v_gene: TRBV30; len: 15; CDR3nt: TGTGCCTGGAGTGTAGGGGACAGGGGCTCCAATGAGCAGTTCTTC; CDR3aa: CAWSVGDRGSNEQFF
d_gene: .; abundance: .; j_gene: TRBJ2-3; v_gene: TRBV5-8; len: 17; CDR3nt: TGTGCCAGCAGCTTGGCCCTAAAAATTATGTCCGCAGATACGCAGTATTTT; CDR3aa: CASSLALKIMSADTQYF
d_gene: .; abundance: .; j_gene: TRBJ1-4; v_gene: TRBV7-8; len: 15; CDR3nt: TGTGCCAGCAGCTTAGTACGGACGGGAAATGAAAAACTGTTTTTT; CDR3aa: CASSLVRTGNEKLFF
d_gene: TRBD1; abundance: .; j_gene: TRBJ1-1; v_gene: TRBV11-3; len: 14; CDR3nt: TGTGCCAGCAGCCCGTCGGGACAGTCACTTGAAGCTTTCTTT; CDR3aa: CASSPSGQSLEAFF
d_gene: .; abundance: .; j_gene: TRBJ1-1; v_gene: TRBV5-1; len: 14; CDR3nt: TGCGCCAGCAGCCCGGGGTGGTCGGACACTGAAGCTTTCTTT; CDR3aa: CASSPGWSDTEAFF
d_gene: .; abundance: .; j_gene: TRBJ1-5; v_gene: TRBV5-1; len: 17; CDR3nt: TGCGCCAGCATCACTAGGGGGGGCGCCTATAGCAATCAGCCCCAGCATTTT; CDR3aa: CASITRGGAYSNQPQHF
d_gene: TRBD1; abundance: .; j_gene: TRBJ2-7; v_gene: TRBV27; len: 15; CDR3nt: TGTGCCAGCAGTAACCCGGGACAGGGACACTACGAGCAGTACTTC; CDR3aa: CASSNPGQGHYEQYF
d_gene: .; abundance: once; j_gene: TRBJ2-2; v_gene: TRBV24-1; len: 13; CDR3nt: TGTGCCACCAGTGATTTTCCGACCGGGGAGCTGTTTTTT; CDR3aa: CATSDFPTGELFF
d_gene: .; abundance: .; j_gene: TRBJ2-3; v_gene: TRBV6-2/TRBV6-3; len: 15; CDR3nt: TGTGCCAGCAGTCCACCTAGGACTAGCACAGATACGCAGTATTTT; CDR3aa: CASSPPRTSTDTQYF
d_gene: TRBD1; abundance: .; j_gene: TRBJ1-4; v_gene: TRBV9; len: 16; CDR3nt: TGTGCCAGCAGCGTTAGTACAGGGGGCGCGTATGAAAAACTGTTTTTT; CDR3aa: CASSVSTGGAYEKLFF
d_gene: .; abundance: .; j_gene: TRBJ2-7; v_gene: TRBV18; len: 14; CDR3nt: TGTGCCAGCTCACCCCAGGGGCTGACCTACGAGCAGTACTTC; CDR3aa: CASSPQGLTYEQYF
d_gene: TRBD1; abundance: .; j_gene: TRBJ2-1; v_gene: TRBV19; len: 15; CDR3nt: TGTGCCAGTAGTAACCGGGACAGACTCTACAATGAGCAGTTCTTC; CDR3aa: CASSNRDRLYNEQFF
d_gene: TRBD1; abundance: .; j_gene: TRBJ2-2; v_gene: TRBV19; len: 14; CDR3nt: TGTGCCAGTAGCCTAGGGACAGGGCCCGGGGAGCTGTTTTTT; CDR3aa: CASSLGTGPGELFF
d_gene: .; abundance: .; j_gene: TRBJ1-2; v_gene: TRBV6-5; len: 12; CDR3nt: TGTGCCAGCAGGGACAGCGGATATGGCTACACCTTC; CDR3aa: CASRDSGYGYTF
d_gene: TRBD1; abundance: .; j_gene: TRBJ1-1; v_gene: TRBV28; len: 16; CDR3nt: TGTGCCAGCAGTTCAGGGCAGGGGGCTTCGGGCACTGAAGCTTTCTTT; CDR3aa: CASSSGQGASGTEAFF
d_gene: .; abundance: .; j_gene: TRBJ2-5; v_gene: TRBV28; len: 15; CDR3nt: TGTGCCAGCAGTTTGAGGCGAAAACCTCAAGAGACCCAGTACTTC; CDR3aa: CASSLRRKPQETQYF
d_gene: .; abundance: .; j_gene: TRBJ2-7; v_gene: TRBV9; len: 12; CDR3nt: TGTGCCAGCAGCGCCGGGGGCTACGAGCAGTACTTC; CDR3aa: CASSAGGYEQYF
d_gene: TRBD2; abundance: .; j_gene: TRBJ2-1; v_gene: TRBV7-9; len: 16; CDR3nt: TGTGCCAGCAGCCTAAGACTAGCGGGGATGGGCAATGAGCAGTTCTTC; CDR3aa: CASSLRLAGMGNEQFF
d_gene: TRBD1; abundance: .; j_gene: TRBJ1-2; v_gene: TRBV7-9; len: 14; CDR3nt: TGTGCCAGCAGCTTACAGGCAGGGGGCGGTGGCTACACCTTC; CDR3aa: CASSLQAGGGGYTF
d_gene: TRBD1; abundance: .; j_gene: TRBJ1-4; v_gene: TRBV6-5; len: 14; CDR3nt: TGTGCCAGCACCGGAAGACAGGGAAATGAAAAACTGTTTTTT; CDR3aa: CASTGRQGNEKLFF
d_gene: TRBD1; abundance: once; j_gene: TRBJ2-7; v_gene: TRBV28; len: 14; CDR3nt: TGTGCCAGCAGTCCCTGGGACAGCTCCTACGAGCAGTACTTC; CDR3aa: CASSPWDSSYEQYF
d_gene: TRBD1; abundance: .; j_gene: TRBJ2-2; v_gene: TRBV24-1; len: 16; CDR3nt: TGTGCCACCAGTGAATCGGGGACAGGGGATTCCGGGGAGCTGTTTTTT; CDR3aa: CATSESGTGDSGELFF